This TCR beta chain was profiled in a study of T cells after yellow fever vaccination. Study overall: Libraries from low-cell-number fractions were prepared with the SMART-Seq v4 Ultra Low Input RNA kit.

This clonotype was observed a handful of times. Antigen specificity is unknown. CDR3 size: 14 residues. Germline V lookup: CDR1 KGHSH, CDR2 LQKENI. The junction had 4 bases not matched to a gene; V was cut back by 5 bases and J by 2 bases. Findings of the study overall: In post-booster samples, most primary-vaccination clones reappeared (approximately 97% CD4, 88% CD8). Weaker, the secondary response had a peak occurring faster, on day 5 versus 15.

A 5'RACE template-switching step, the method used to make TCR cDNA, added a universal primer site and UMIs. TCRdb recomputed calls from the 5' RACE reads with MiXCR, one row per CDR3 protein. The sample includes a few hundred thousand distinct CDR3 sequences, approximately 8% of them seen just once. The chain links TRBV18 to TRBJ2-7; 9 bases match TRBD1. The source of this sequence is a man between 18 and 35 years old who received the YFV17D yellow fever vaccine. Sequenced material: PBMCs, taken about 49 days after the first yellow fever vaccination. DNA for the CDR3: TGTGCCAGCTCAAACAGGGGGCCCCCCTACGAGCAGTACTTC. It codes for CASSNRGPPYEQYF.